This TCR beta chain was captured in a study of cytomegalovirus exposure and HLA in healthy donors. As for the study in general: The approximately 130 validation repertoires and the roughly 680 first-cohort repertoires shared a platform, a later analysis reported.

The CDR3 runs 16 residues. In germline, CDR1 is GTSNPN, CDR2 SVGIG (reference sequence). Trimming cost V 3 bases and J 0 bases, with 17 bases left between them. Assay used: immunoSEQ multiplex PCR; TCRdb lists only in-frame clones, some missing. Of around 200,000 clones in the sample, about 81% were seen once. The donors were part of the roughly 130-subject validation cohort, which stood apart from the approximately 670-subject first cohort. The chain links TRBV30 to TRBJ1-1; maybe TRBD1 (6 bases). The source of this sequence is a woman aged 25 to 39 in good health and CMV-seronegative. The source material was PBMCs. DNA for the CDR3: TGTGCCTGGAGGTGGGACACCAAACTCCTGAACACTGAAGCTTTCTTT. This sequence encodes CAWRWDTKLLNTEAFF.